The 20 T cell receptor beta chains given below trace back to one sample, sequenced in a study of T cell responses to AZD1222 COVID-19 vaccine. Profiled with immunoSEQ multiplex PCR; TCRdb holds only in-frame clones, not every one. The sample has over 80,000 clones, roughly 90% seen once; the top ten hold roughly 8%. Sequenced material: peripheral blood, taken 28 days after the second AZD1222 dose. These receptors came from an adult who received the AZD1222 COVID-19 vaccine.

This chain links TRBV6-5 with TRBJ2-5, with 8 bases fitting TRBD1. The CDR3 is made up of 15 amino acids. Trimming removed 6 bases from V and 5 bases from J; junction bases left unmatched: 11. Germline loops: CDR1 MNHEY, CDR2 SVGAGI. The DNA of the CDR3 is TGTGCCAGCAGCCCCCTAACAGGGGGACTCGAGACCCAGTACTTC. Protein product: CASSPLTGGLETQYF.

This clone occurred a few times. The rearrangement uses TRBV28 and TRBJ1-2; 7 bases are a match to TRBD1. CDR3 length equals 15 residues. J lost 3 bases, V lost 1 base, and 5 bases had no gene match. In germline, CDR1 is MDHEN, CDR2 SYDVKM. CDR3 nucleotides: TGTGCCAGCAGTTTATTGAGGGGGCTAGACTATGGCTACACCTTC. Encoded protein: CASSLLRGLDYGYTF.

The J gene is TRBJ1-1, the V gene TRBV5-8; D is perhaps TRBD1 (6 bases). The germline CDR1 and CDR2 sequences are SGHTS and YDEGEE. CDR3 size: 13 residues. The V gene lost 2 bases and the J gene lost 5 bases, with 10 bases spanning the gap. DNA for the CDR3: TGTGCCAGCAGCTTTAGGGGGGGTACTGAAGCTTTCTTT. Its translation is CASSFRGGTEAFF.

The CDR3 is CASSQDLATDTQYF. DNA of the CDR3: TGCGCCAGCAGCCAAGATCTAGCCACAGATACGCAGTATTTT. The genes are TRBV4-3 and TRBJ2-3; maybe TRBD2 (5 bases). The CDR3 totals 14 residues. The germline V and J ends were trimmed by 0 bases and 2 bases, with 6 bases remaining between them. The germline V gene encodes CDR1 LGHNA and CDR2 YSLEER.

The chain links TRBV24-1 to TRBJ2-5; TRBD2 matches at 9 bases. The CDR3 length is 14 residues. Trimming removed 7 bases from V and 5 bases from J; junction bases left unmatched: 7. The germline V gene encodes CDR1 KGHDR and CDR2 SFDVKD. Here the CDR3 DNA reads TGTGCCACCAGCCTAGCGGGACAAGGGGAGACCCAGTACTTC. It yields the protein CATSLAGQGETQYF.

The rearrangement joins TRBV10-2 to TRBJ2-3; the match to TRBD2 covers 8 bases. V was pared by 1 base and J by 11 bases, with 5 bases of the junction left unmatched. This CDR3 has 13 amino acids. Per the germline V gene, CDR1 is WSHSY and CDR2 is SAAADI. The CDR3 region has the DNA TGCGCCAGCAGTGAGTTTAGCGGGATGGGGCAGTATTTT. Its protein is CASSEFSGMGQYF.

The chain carries TRBV18 and TRBJ2-2, with a weak D call TRBD2 (5 bases). Trimming removed 8 bases at V and 0 bases at J, with 16 bases between. The CDR3 loop spans 16 amino acids. Germline assignment: CDR1 KGHSH and CDR2 LQKENI. The CDR3 bases are TGTGCCAGCGCAACTTCGAGGGTCGCGAACACCGGGGAGCTGTTTTTT. Translating gives CASATSRVANTGELFF.

The CDR3 protein is CATSRDKYPSGRGKNEQFF. The CDR3 region has the DNA TGTGCCACCAGCAGAGATAAGTATCCTAGCGGGAGGGGAAAAAATGAGCAGTTCTTC. V and J are TRBV15 and TRBJ2-1, with TRBD2 matching 12 bases. CDR3 length: 19 residues. J was trimmed by 7 bases and V by 0 bases; bases with no gene match: 13. Germline CDR1 and CDR2: LNHNV and YYDKDF (reference sequence).

The CDR3 bases are TGTGCCAGCAGCGAAGCCGGGACAGGGGCCGGGGAGCTGTTTTTT. It translates to CASSEAGTGAGELFF. The genes are TRBV9 and TRBJ2-2, with 10 bases fitting TRBD1. The trim removed 3 bases at V and 6 bases at J, leaving 5 bases unmatched. The germline CDR1 and CDR2 sequences are SGDLS and YYNGEE. This CDR3 comprises 15 residues.

The V gene is TRBV18, the J gene TRBJ1-4; no definite D call. The CDR3 is made up of 15 amino acids. Germline V lookup: CDR1 KGHSH, CDR2 LQKENI. V was trimmed by 3 bases and J by 3 bases, leaving 11 bases between them. The CDR3 DNA reads TGTGCCAGCTCACCTTCACTGGGAGCTAATGAAAAACTGTTTTTT. Protein product: CASSPSLGANEKLFF.

This clone was seen once. The genes are TRBV28 and TRBJ1-2; D perhaps matches TRBD1 (5 bases). V lost 5 bases to trimming and J lost 4 bases, with 14 bases between them. The CDR3 loop spans 14 amino acids. In germline, CDR1 is MDHEN, CDR2 SYDVKM. The CDR3 nucleotides are TGTGCCAGCAGTCCCCCCGGGGCCCTCTATGGCTACACCTTC. This translates into CASSPPGALYGYTF.

The chain carries TRBV4-1 and TRBJ2-5, with D possibly being TRBD2 (5 bases). Trimming stripped 4 bases from V and 4 bases from J, with 10 bases between. Per germline, CDR1 MGHRA and CDR2 YSYEKL. This CDR3 is 13 amino acids long. CDR3 sequence (DNA): TGCGCCAGCAGCCTTACTAGGGTAGAGACCCAGTACTTC. This sequence encodes CASSLTRVETQYF.

The gene calls are TRBV24-1 and TRBJ1-5; unclear D gene. Germline V gives CDR1 KGHDR, CDR2 SFDVKD. The V gene lost 4 bases and the J gene lost 3 bases, with 6 bases spanning the gap. The length of the CDR3 is 13 residues. The CDR3 loop reads CATSEGHNQPQHF. The CDR3 DNA sequence: TGTGCCACCAGTGAGGGCCACAATCAGCCCCAGCATTTT.

The chain has TRBV6-5 and TRBJ2-3; TRBD2 matches 7 bases. CDR3 length: 15 residues. The V and J ends lost 6 bases and 0 bases, in that order; junction bases with no gene match: 6. Germline CDR1 and CDR2: MNHEY and SVGAGI. CDR3 region: CASSLLAYSTDTQYF. The CDR3, as DNA: TGTGCCAGCAGCCTACTAGCGTATAGCACAGATACGCAGTATTTT.

This chain joins TRBV3-1 (or the pseudogene TRBV3-2) and TRBJ2-3, with TRBD2 matching over 9 bases. Trimming took 4 bases from V and 6 from J; bases not matched to a gene: 14. The germline V gene has CDR1 LGHDT and CDR2 YNNKEL (reference sequence). The CDR3 contains 17 residues. In DNA form, the CDR3 reads TGTGCCAGCAGCCCGCGACTAGCGGAGAGGGGTGTGGATACGCAGTATTTT. It specifies CASSPRLAERGVDTQYF.

The rearrangement joins TRBV4-1 to TRBJ2-2, with TRBD1 identical over 10 bases. J gave up 6 bases and V 2 bases, and 3 bases lay outside the gene matches. The CDR3 consists of 15 residues. Germline V gives CDR1 MGHRA, CDR2 YSYEKL. The CDR3 is CASSQSGQGSGELFF. In nucleotides, the CDR3 is TGCGCCAGCAGCCAATCGGGACAGGGGTCCGGGGAGCTGTTTTTT.

J is TRBJ1-2 and V is TRBV28; 7 nucleotides align to TRBD1. J lost 2 bases, V lost 5 bases, and 5 bases had no gene match. The CDR3 has 14 amino acids. The V gene's germline CDR1 is MDHEN and CDR2 SYDVKM. The CDR3 sequence is CASSVTGDNYGYTF. DNA for the CDR3: TGTGCCAGCAGTGTAACAGGGGACAACTATGGCTACACCTTC.

This chain links TRBV19 with TRBJ2-7, with D possibly TRBD2 on 6 matching bases. The germline gives CDR1 LNHDA, CDR2 SQIVND (reference sequence). The V end lost 3 bases, the J end lost 6 bases, and 18 bases lay between the germline ends. The CDR3 runs 15 residues. CDR3 protein: CASSIGRGVKGEQYF. The CDR3 DNA reads as TGTGCCAGTAGTATCGGTCGCGGGGTGAAGGGCGAGCAGTACTTC.

This sequence joins TRBV3-1 (or the pseudogene TRBV3-2) and TRBJ2-2; D unclear. Germline CDR1 and CDR2: LGHDT and YNNKEL (reference sequence). V was pared by 6 bases and J by 7 bases, with 12 bases between. The CDR3 consists of 13 residues. CDR3 bases: TGTGCCAGCAGTACACGAATCTACGGGGAGCTGTTTTTT. This translates into CASSTRIYGELFF.

The genes are TRBV19 and TRBJ1-5; D not resolved. V lost 1 base and J 6 bases, leaving 16 bases between the germline ends. Germline V CDR1 and CDR2: LNHDA, SQIVND (reference sequence). The CDR3 is 16 residues long. Here the CDR3 DNA reads TGTGCCAGTAGTATAGGAAGCCGTCTCGCCCCTCAGCCCCAGCATTTT. It specifies CASSIGSRLAPQPQHF.